Shown below are 22 T cell receptor beta chains from a single sample sequenced in a study of blood T cell repertoires in COVID-19. TCRdb keeps only in-frame clones here, not all; method: immunoSEQ multiplex PCR. The sample shows roughly 240,000 clones, approximately 85% of them seen only once. Source material: peripheral blood. The receptors were gathered from a man between 50 and 59 years old with COVID-19, enrolled during active disease.

V gene TRBV7-3 combines with J gene TRBJ1-1, with D possibly being TRBD1 (6 bases). The germline gives CDR1 SGHTA, CDR2 FQGTGA. The V end was cut by 11 bases, the J end by 11 bases, with 9 bases between. The CDR3 consists of 8 residues. The CDR3 protein is CAPGEAFF. The CDR3 nucleotides read TGTGCCCCAGGGGAGGCTTTCTTT.

The V and J genes are TRBV5-3 and TRBJ2-5, with a tentative D call TRBD1 (7 bases). TRBV5-3 is placed among ORFs of uncertain function. The V end was cut by 0 bases, the J end by 4 bases, with 16 bases between. CDR3 length: 16 amino acids. CDR3 protein: CARSLEGARGVETQYF. CDR3 nucleotide sequence: TGTGCCAGAAGCTTGGAAGGAGCCAGGGGGGTAGAGACCCAGTACTTC.

The chain joins TRBV10-2 to TRBJ2-7; 13 bases match TRBD2. Germline V lookup: CDR1 WSHSY, CDR2 SAAADI. With 6 bases clipped from V and 2 bases from J, the junction kept 4 bases outside the gene matches. The CDR3 has 15 residues. The CDR3 DNA sequence: TGCGCCAGCAGCGCGACTAGCGGGGGGACCTACGAGCAGTACTTC. The encoded protein is CASSATSGGTYEQYF.

This clone was detected only once. The V gene is TRBV9, the J gene TRBJ2-2; 11 nucleotides match TRBD2. Germline CDR1 and CDR2: SGDLS and YYNGEE. V was pared by 3 bases and J by 5 bases, with 9 bases of the junction left unmatched. The CDR3 totals 17 residues. CDR3 DNA: TGTGCCAGCAGCGGCTTGGGACTAGCGGAACCAACCGGGGAGCTGTTTTTT. The encoded protein is CASSGLGLAEPTGELFF.

The V and J genes are TRBV19 and TRBJ1-1, with D possibly being TRBD1 (6 bases). CDR3 length: 15 residues. Deletions cut 10 bases from V and 1 base from J, with 19 bases between. CDR1 and CDR2 from the germline V gene are LNHDA and SQIVND (reference sequence). The CDR3, as DNA: TGTGCCACCACGCAGGGGCCGGGCTCGAACACTGAAGCTTTCTTT. Its translation: CATTQGPGSNTEAFF.

This sequence joins TRBV19 and TRBJ2-2, with D possibly TRBD2 on 6 matching bases. Deletions cut 9 bases from V and 4 bases from J, with 12 bases between. CDR3 size: 13 residues. Per the germline V gene, CDR1 is LNHDA and CDR2 is SQIVND (reference sequence). This CDR3 is CASFLGGTGELFF. The CDR3 DNA reads as TGTGCCAGCTTCTTGGGGGGCACCGGGGAGCTGTTTTTT.

The V and J genes are TRBV18 and TRBJ2-1, with D perhaps matching TRBD1 (6 bases). Deletions cut 5 bases from V and 5 bases from J, with 13 bases between. From germline, CDR1 is KGHSH and CDR2 LQKENI. CDR3 length: 14 amino acids. This CDR3 is CASSSNRENNEQFF. The DNA of the CDR3 is TGTGCCAGCTCATCCAACAGGGAGAACAATGAGCAGTTCTTC.

This chain connects TRBV3-1 (or the pseudogene TRBV3-2) to TRBJ1-5; D unresolved. V lost 1 base and J lost 0, with 4 bases in between. CDR1 is LGHDT, CDR2 YNNKEL, per germline (reference sequence). CDR3 length: 14 amino acids. In DNA form, the CDR3 reads TGTGCCAGCAGCCAAGGACTTAGCAATCAGCCCCAGCATTTT. This gives the protein CASSQGLSNQPQHF.

The genes are TRBV19 and TRBJ1-5, with 9 bases that match TRBD1. Per germline, CDR1 LNHDA and CDR2 SQIVND (reference sequence). With 7 bases clipped from V and 4 bases from J, the junction kept 2 bases outside the gene matches. The CDR3 sequence is 13 residues long. The CDR3 nucleotides read TGTGCCAGTAACAGGGGGCTAAATCAGCCCCAGCATTTT. Encoded protein: CASNRGLNQPQHF. Using reference TRBV19 and TRBJ1-5 for the parts outside the CDR3, the full variable domain is DGGITQSPKYLFRKEGQNVTLSCEQNLNHDAMYWYRQDPGQGLRLIYYSQIVNDFQKGDIAEGYSVSREKKESFPLTVTSAQKNPTAFYLCASNRGLNQPQHFGDGTRLSIL.

The chain couples TRBV9 to TRBJ2-7; TRBD2 aligns across 10 bases. The J segment lost 1 base and the V segment lost 0 bases, leaving 4 bases of the junction unmatched. The CDR3 contains 16 residues. CDR1 and CDR2 from the germline V gene are SGDLS and YYNGEE. The CDR3 sequence is CASSVEPSGGSYEQYF. DNA for the CDR3: TGTGCCAGCAGCGTAGAGCCTAGCGGGGGATCCTACGAGCAGTACTTC.

V and J are TRBV27 and TRBJ1-3; TRBD1 matches 9 bases. CDR1 is MNHEY and CDR2 is SMNVEV in the germline V gene (reference sequence). Unmatched junction bases numbered 0, after V lost 8 bases and J lost 4 bases. This CDR3 is 12 amino acids long. The CDR3, as DNA: TGTGCCAGCGGGACAGGGGGAAACACCATATATTTT. Translating it yields CASGTGGNTIYF.

The chain joins TRBV2 to TRBJ2-2, with 7 bases that match TRBD1. Germline values: CDR1 SNHLY, CDR2 FYNNEI. The V gene end was trimmed by 7 bases and the J gene end by 2 bases; junction bases not matched to a gene: 4. The length of the CDR3 is 14 residues. The CDR3 nucleotides are TGTGCCAGCACTGGGACAGACAACACCGGGGAGCTGTTTTTT. Its translation is CASTGTDNTGELFF.

V gene TRBV9 combines with J gene TRBJ2-2, with a tentative D call TRBD2 (6 bases). In germline, CDR1 is SGDLS, CDR2 YYNGEE. The germline V and J ends were trimmed by 3 bases and 4 bases, with 16 bases remaining between them. The CDR3 runs to 16 residues. CDR3 DNA: TGTGCCAGCAGCGGGTCCCGGGACTTCCCCACCGGGGAGCTGTTTTTT. Protein: CASSGSRDFPTGELFF.

V is TRBV7-6 and J is TRBJ2-7; the match to TRBD2 covers 15 bases. Germline CDR1 SGHVS, CDR2 FNYEAQ. This CDR3 has 16 residues. With V trimmed by 6 bases and J by 2 bases, 5 bases remained unmatched. The CDR3 bases are TGTGCCAGCAGTTTCGGACTAGCGGGGGGGACCTACGAGCAGTACTTC. It encodes CASSFGLAGGTYEQYF. Full variable domain (outside the CDR3, taken from reference TRBV7-6 and TRBJ2-7): GAGVSQSPRYKVTKRGQDVALRCDPISGHVSLYWYRQALGQGPEFLTYFNYEAQQDKSGLPNDRFSAERPEGSISTLTIQRTEQRDSAMYRCASSFGLAGGTYEQYFGPGTRLTVT.

The chain uses TRBV5-1 and TRBJ2-7, with D maybe TRBD2 (6 bases). CDR3 size: 15 residues. The ends were cut back, 0 bases at V and 0 bases at J, with 10 bases in the middle. The germline V gene encodes CDR1 SGHRS and CDR2 YFSETQ. The CDR3 nucleotides are TGCGCCAGCAGCTTGGCAGGCGGGGCCTCCTACGAGCAGTACTTC. Amino acids: CASSLAGGASYEQYF.

The chain joins TRBV9 to TRBJ1-1, with a possible D match to TRBD1 (6 bases). In germline, CDR1 is SGDLS, CDR2 YYNGEE. The CDR3 length is 16 residues. V was cut by 0 bases and J by 0 bases, with 12 bases left in between. CDR3 bases: TGTGCCAGCAGCGTAGGAACAGGGAGAATGAACACTGAAGCTTTCTTT. Translating it yields CASSVGTGRMNTEAFF.

The genes are TRBV6-2 or TRBV6-3 and TRBJ1-3; 7 bases align to TRBD1. This CDR3 spans 17 amino acids. The germline V gene encodes CDR1 MNHEY and CDR2 SVGEGT. Germline trimming cut 3 bases from V and 1 base from J; bases unmatched to any gene: 9. The CDR3 spells CASSYHRTGRSGNTIYF. The CDR3 coding sequence is TGTGCCAGCAGTTATCATCGGACAGGACGTTCTGGAAACACCATATATTTT.

J is TRBJ2-5 and V is TRBV4-3; unclear D gene. The CDR3 consists of 13 residues. Germline V gene lookup returns CDR1 LGHNA and CDR2 YSLEER. Trimming left V 0 bases short and J 5 bases short, with 7 bases between. This CDR3 reads CASSQDHRETQYF. In nucleotides, the CDR3 is TGCGCCAGCAGCCAAGATCATCGGGAGACCCAGTACTTC.

The rearrangement uses TRBV11-2 and TRBJ2-3; 8 bases map to TRBD2. J lost 1 base, V lost 5 bases, and 2 bases had no gene match. Germline CDR1 SGHAT, CDR2 FQNNGV. There are 14 residues in the CDR3. For the CDR3, the DNA is TGTGCCAGCAGCCTCGGGGGGGGCACAGATACGCAGTATTTT. Its translation is CASSLGGGTDTQYF. Using reference TRBV11-2 and TRBJ2-3 for the parts outside the CDR3, the full variable domain is EAGVAQSPRYKIIEKRQSVAFWCNPISGHATLYWYQQILGQGPKLLIQFQNNGVVDDSQLPKDRFSAERLKGVDSTLKIQPAKLEDSAVYLCASSLGGGTDTQYFGPGTRLTVL.

The V and J genes are TRBV6-6 and TRBJ2-3, with D possibly being TRBD2 (6 bases). V lost 8 bases, J lost 2 bases, and 20 bases lay in between. This CDR3 has 16 residues. Germline lookup yields CDR1 MNHNY and CDR2 SVGAGI (reference sequence). The CDR3 sequence is CASETDSRRATDTQYF. For the CDR3, the DNA is TGTGCCAGCGAGACCGATTCGAGGAGGGCCACAGATACGCAGTATTTT.

The chain recombines TRBV3-1 (or the pseudogene TRBV3-2) with TRBJ1-6; D possibly corresponds to TRBD1 (6 bases). V gave up 4 bases and J gave up 3 bases, with 13 bases separating them. The length of the CDR3 is 16 residues. Per germline, CDR1 LGHDT and CDR2 YNNKEL (reference sequence). The CDR3 region is CASSLSQGNYNSPLHF. In nucleotides, the CDR3 is TGTGCCAGCAGCCTAAGCCAGGGGAACTATAATTCACCCCTCCACTTT.

This rearrangement joins TRBV19 to TRBJ2-3; TRBD2 is a possible D gene (6 bases). The CDR3 runs to 14 residues. V was trimmed by 6 bases and J by 2 bases, leaving 12 bases between them. Germline values: CDR1 LNHDA, CDR2 SQIVND (reference sequence). The CDR3 protein is CASSWGGLTDTQYF. DNA of the CDR3: TGTGCCAGTAGCTGGGGAGGACTCACAGATACGCAGTATTTT.